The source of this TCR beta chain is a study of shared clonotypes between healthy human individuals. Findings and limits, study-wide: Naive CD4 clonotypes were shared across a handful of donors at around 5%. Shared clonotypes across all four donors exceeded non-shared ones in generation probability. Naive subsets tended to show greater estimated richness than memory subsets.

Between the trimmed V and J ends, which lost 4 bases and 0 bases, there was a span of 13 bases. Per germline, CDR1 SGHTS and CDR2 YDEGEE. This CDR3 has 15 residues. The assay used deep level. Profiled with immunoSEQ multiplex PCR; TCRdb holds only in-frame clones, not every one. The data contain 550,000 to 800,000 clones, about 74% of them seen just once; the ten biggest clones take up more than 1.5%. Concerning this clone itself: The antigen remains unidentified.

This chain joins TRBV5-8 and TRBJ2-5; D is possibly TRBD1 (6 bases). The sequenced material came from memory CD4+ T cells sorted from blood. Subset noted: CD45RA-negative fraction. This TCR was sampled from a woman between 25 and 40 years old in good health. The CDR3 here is CASSTGTQYQETQYF. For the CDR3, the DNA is TGTGCCAGCAGCACCGGGACACAGTACCAAGAGACCCAGTACTTC.